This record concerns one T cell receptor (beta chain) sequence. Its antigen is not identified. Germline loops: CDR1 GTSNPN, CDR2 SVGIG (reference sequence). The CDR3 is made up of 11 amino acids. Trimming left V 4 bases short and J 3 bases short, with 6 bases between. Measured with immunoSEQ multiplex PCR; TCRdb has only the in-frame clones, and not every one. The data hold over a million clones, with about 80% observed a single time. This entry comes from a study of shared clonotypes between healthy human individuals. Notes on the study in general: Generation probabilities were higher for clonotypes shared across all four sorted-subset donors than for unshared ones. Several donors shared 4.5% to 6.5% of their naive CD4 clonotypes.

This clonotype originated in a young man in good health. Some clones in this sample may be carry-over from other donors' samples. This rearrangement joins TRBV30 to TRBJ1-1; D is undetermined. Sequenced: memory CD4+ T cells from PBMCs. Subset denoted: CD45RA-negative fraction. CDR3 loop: CAWNGDTEAFF. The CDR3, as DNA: TGTGCCTGGAATGGGGACACTGAAGCTTTCTTT.